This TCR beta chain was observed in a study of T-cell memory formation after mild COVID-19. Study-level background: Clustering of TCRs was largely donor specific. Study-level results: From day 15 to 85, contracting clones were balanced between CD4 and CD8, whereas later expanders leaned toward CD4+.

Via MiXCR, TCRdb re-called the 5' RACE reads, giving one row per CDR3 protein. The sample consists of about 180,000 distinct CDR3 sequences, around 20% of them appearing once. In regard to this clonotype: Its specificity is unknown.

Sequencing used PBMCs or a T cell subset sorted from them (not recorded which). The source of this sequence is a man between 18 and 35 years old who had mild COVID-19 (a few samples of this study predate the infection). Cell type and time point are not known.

As DNA, the CDR3 is TGCAGTGCCGCCAGGGGTTCGACCAAAAACATTCAGTACTTC. Translating it yields CSAARGSTKNIQYF. The chain links TRBV20-1 to TRBJ2-4; D is perhaps TRBD1 (6 bases). The germline CDR1 and CDR2 sequences are DFQATT and SNEGSKA (reference sequence). Trimming left V 6 bases short and J 2 bases short, with 14 bases between. CDR3 length: 14 residues.